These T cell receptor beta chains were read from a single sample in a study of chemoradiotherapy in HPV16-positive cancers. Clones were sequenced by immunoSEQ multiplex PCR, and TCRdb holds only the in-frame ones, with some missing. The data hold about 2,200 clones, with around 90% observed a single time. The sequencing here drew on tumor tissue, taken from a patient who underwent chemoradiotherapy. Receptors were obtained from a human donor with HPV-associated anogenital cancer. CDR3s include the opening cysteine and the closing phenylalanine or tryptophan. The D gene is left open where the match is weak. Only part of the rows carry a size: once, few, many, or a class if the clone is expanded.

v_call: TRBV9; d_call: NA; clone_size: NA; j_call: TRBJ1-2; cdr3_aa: CASSPVGSGGYTF; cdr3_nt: TGTGCCAGCAGCCCCGTCGGGTCCGGCGGCTACACCTTC
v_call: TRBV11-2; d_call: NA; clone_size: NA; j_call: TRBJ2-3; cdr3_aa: CASSQNRGTDTQYF; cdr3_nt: TGTGCCAGCAGCCAGAATCGGGGCACAGATACGCAGTATTTT
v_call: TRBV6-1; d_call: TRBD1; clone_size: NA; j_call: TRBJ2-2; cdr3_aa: CASTSSGGNTGELFF; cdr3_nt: TGTGCCAGCACCTCCTCAGGGGGTAACACCGGGGAGCTGTTTTTT
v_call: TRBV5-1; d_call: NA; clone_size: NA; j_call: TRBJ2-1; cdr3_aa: CASSGGSSYNEQFF; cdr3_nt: TGCGCCAGCAGCGGCGGTAGCTCCTACAATGAGCAGTTCTTC
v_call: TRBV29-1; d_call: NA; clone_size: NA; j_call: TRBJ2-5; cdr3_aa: CSVFPRETQYF; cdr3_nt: TGCAGCGTGTTTCCTAGAGAGACCCAGTACTTC
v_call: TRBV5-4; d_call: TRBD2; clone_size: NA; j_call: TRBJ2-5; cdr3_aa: CASSLGTSGGFQETQYF; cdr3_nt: TGTGCCAGCAGCTTGGGAACTAGCGGGGGGTTTCAAGAGACCCAGTACTTC
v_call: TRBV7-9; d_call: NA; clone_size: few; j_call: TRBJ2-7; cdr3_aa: CASSYKTGHPYEQYF; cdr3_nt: TGTGCCAGCAGTTACAAAACGGGACACCCCTACGAGCAGTACTTC
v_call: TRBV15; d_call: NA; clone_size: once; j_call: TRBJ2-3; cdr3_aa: CATRRGGTSTDTQYF; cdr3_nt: TGTGCCACCAGACGCGGCGGGACTAGCACAGATACGCAGTATTTT
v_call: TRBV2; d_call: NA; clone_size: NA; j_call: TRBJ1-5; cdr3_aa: CASSALEGTQPQHF; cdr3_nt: TGTGCCAGCAGTGCACTGGAGGGGACTCAGCCCCAGCATTTT
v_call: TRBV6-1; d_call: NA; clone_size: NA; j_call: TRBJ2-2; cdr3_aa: CASIDLTGELFF; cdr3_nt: TGTGCCAGCATAGACTTAACCGGGGAGCTGTTTTTT
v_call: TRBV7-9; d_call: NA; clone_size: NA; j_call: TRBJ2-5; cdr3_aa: CASSLVSETQYF; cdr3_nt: TGTGCCAGCAGCTTAGTTTCGGAGACCCAGTACTTC
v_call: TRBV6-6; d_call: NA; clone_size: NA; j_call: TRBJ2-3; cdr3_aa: CASSYGIDTQYF; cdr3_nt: TGTGCCAGCAGTTACGGGATAGATACGCAGTATTTT
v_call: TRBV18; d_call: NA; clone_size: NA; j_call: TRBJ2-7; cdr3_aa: CASSRDQAGAPTNF; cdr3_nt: TGTGCCAGCTCGCGGGATCAGGCGGGGGCTCCCACAAACTTC
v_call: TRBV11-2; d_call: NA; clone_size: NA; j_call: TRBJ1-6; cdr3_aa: CASSAGNSPLHF; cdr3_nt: TGTGCCAGCAGCGCCGGCAATTCACCCCTCCACTTT
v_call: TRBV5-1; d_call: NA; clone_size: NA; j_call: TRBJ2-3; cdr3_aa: CASSPESGTNYPDTQYF; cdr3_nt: TGCGCCAGCAGCCCCGAGTCCGGGACCAATTACCCAGATACGCAGTATTTT
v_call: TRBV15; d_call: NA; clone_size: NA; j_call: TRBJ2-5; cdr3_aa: CATSREVPETQYF; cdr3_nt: TGTGCCACCAGCAGAGAGGTCCCGGAGACCCAGTACTTC
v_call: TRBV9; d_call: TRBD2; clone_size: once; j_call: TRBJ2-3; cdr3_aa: CASSDQSGAGPRTDTQYF; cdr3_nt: TGTGCCAGCAGCGACCAGAGCGGGGCGGGGCCCCGCACAGATACGCAGTATTTT
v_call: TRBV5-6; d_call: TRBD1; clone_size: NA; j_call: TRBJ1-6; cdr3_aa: CASSLLPQTGLGNSPLHF; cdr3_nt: TGTGCCAGCAGCTTACTACCGCAGACAGGGCTTGGGAATTCACCCCTCCACTTT
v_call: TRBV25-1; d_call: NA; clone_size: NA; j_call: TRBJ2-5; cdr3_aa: CASSRLQETQYF; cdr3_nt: TGTGCCAGCAGTAGGCTGCAAGAGACCCAGTACTTC
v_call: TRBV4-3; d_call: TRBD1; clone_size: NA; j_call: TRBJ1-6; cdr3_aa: CASSGDRGSGSPLHF; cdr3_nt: TGCGCCAGCAGCGGAGACAGGGGATCAGGGTCACCCCTCCACTTT
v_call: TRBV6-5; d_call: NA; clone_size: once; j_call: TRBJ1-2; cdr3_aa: CASGRVDGYTF; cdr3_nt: TGTGCCAGCGGCAGGGTAGATGGCTACACCTTC
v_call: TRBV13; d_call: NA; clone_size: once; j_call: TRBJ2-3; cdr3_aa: CASSFHPDTQYF; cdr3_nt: TGTGCCAGCAGCTTTCATCCGGATACGCAGTATTTT